Its frequency marks the clone carrying this TCR beta chain as medium-sized (0.01 to 0.1%). The sample belongs to a study of T cells expressing NK-cell markers. For each CDR3 protein, TCRdb gives one entry from its re-call of the 5' RACE reads, without DNA. This listing includes several thousand distinct CDR3 sequences. Material for sequencing was blood T cells: a sorted CD56 or NKG2C T cell subset, CD4+ or CD8+ T cells, or bulk PBMC T cells (not recorded which). The receptor's source is a man younger than 30 in good health.

CDR3 region: CASSLAPAGGAVLDTQYF. This chain uses TRBV5-1 with TRBJ2-3; TCRdb lists TRBD1, though no DNA is available to test this call. This CDR3 spans 18 amino acids. Germline-derived CDR1 and CDR2 are SGHRS and YFSETQ.